This section outlines one T cell receptor (beta chain) sequence together with its context. This record comes from a study of blood T cell repertoires in COVID-19. J lost 2 bases, V lost 6 bases, and 5 bases had no gene match. The CDR3 runs to 15 residues. Germline CDR1 is MNHEY and CDR2 is SVGAGI. The table came from immunoSEQ multiplex PCR; TCRdb's copy has only in-frame clones and leaves some out. The data show roughly 250,000 clones, with 75% to 85% seen just once and around 5.9% held by the top ten. Sequenced: peripheral blood. The sequence came from a human donor in a cohort sampled during active COVID-19. J is TRBJ2-3 and V is TRBV6-5, with 10 bases identical to TRBD2. The CDR3 nucleotides read TGTGCCAGCAGCCCCGGACTAGCGGTCACAGATACGCAGTATTTT. Translated, it gives CASSPGLAVTDTQYF.